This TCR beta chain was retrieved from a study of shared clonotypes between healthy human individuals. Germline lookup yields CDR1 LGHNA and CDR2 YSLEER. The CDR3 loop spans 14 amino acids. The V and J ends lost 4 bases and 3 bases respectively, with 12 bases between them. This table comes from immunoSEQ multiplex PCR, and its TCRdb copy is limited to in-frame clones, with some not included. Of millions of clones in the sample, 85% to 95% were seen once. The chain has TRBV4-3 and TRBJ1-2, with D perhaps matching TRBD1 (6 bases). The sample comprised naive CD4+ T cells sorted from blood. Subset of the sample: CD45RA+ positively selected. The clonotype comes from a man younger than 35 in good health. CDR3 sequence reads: CASSPQQGDYGYTF. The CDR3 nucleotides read TGCGCCAGCAGCCCCCAACAGGGCGACTATGGCTACACCTTC.